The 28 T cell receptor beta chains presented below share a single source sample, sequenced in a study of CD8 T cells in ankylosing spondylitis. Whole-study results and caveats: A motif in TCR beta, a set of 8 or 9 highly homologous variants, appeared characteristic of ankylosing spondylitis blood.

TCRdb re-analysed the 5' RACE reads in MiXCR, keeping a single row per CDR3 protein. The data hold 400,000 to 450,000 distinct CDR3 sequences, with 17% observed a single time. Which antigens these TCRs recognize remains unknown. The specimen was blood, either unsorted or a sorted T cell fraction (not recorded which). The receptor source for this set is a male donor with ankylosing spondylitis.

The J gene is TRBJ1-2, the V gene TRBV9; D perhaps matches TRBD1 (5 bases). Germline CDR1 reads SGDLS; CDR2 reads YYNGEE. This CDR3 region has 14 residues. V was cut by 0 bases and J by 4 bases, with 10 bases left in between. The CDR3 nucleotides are TGTGCCAGCAGCGTAGACTGGGGGACCTATGGCTACACCTTC. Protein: CASSVDWGTYGYTF.

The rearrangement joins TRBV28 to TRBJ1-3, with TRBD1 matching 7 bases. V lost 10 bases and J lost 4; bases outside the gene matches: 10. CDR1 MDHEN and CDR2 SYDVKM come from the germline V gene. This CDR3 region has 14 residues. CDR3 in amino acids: CATIDRVPGNTIYF. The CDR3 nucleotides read TGTGCCACGATAGACAGGGTCCCGGGAAACACCATATATTTT.

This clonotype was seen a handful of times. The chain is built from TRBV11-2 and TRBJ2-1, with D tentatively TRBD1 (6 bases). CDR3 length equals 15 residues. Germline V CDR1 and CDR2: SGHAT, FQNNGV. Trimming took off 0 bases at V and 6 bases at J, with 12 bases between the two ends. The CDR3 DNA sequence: TGTGCCAGCAGCTTAGAGGGTAGAGGGGGCAATGAGCAGTTCTTC. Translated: CASSLEGRGGNEQFF.

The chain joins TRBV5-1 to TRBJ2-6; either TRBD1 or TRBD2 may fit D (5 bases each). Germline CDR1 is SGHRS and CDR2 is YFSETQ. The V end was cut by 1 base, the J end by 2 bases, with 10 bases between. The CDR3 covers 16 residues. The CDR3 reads CASSLPLGAGANVLTF. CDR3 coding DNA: TGCGCCAGCAGCTTGCCTTTGGGGGCTGGGGCCAACGTCCTGACTTTC.

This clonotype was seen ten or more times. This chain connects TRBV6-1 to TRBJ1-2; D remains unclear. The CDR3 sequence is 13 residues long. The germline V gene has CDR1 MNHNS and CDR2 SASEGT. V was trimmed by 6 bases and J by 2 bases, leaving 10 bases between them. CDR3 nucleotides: TGTGCCAGCAGAGAGAGGGTAAACTATGGCTACACCTTC. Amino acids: CASRERVNYGYTF.

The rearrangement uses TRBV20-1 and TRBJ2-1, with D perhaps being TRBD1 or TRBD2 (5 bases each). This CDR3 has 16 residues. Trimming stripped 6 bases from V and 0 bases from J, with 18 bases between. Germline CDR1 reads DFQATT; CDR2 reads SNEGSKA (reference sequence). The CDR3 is CSAIATGPLSYNEQFF. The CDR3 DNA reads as TGCAGTGCCATCGCGACGGGACCACTCTCCTACAATGAGCAGTTCTTC.

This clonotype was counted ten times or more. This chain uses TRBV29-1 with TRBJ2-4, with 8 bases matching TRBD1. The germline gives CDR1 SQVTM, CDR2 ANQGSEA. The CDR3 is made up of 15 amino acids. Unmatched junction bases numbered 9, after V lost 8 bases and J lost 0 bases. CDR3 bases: TGCAGCTTCTCCACAGGGGGTAAAGCCAAAAACATTCAGTACTTC. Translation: CSFSTGGKAKNIQYF.

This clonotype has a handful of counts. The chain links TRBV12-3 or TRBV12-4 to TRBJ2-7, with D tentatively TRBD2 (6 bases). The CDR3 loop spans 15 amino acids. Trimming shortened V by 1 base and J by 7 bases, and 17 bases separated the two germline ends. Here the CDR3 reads CASSLVGRERGEQYF. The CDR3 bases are TGTGCCAGCAGTTTAGTTGGCCGGGAGCGAGGGGAGCAGTACTTC.

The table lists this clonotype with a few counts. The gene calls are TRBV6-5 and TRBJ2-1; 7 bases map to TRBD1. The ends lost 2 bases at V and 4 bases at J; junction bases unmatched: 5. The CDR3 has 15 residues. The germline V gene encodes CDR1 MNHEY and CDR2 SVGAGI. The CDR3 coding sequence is TGTGCCAGCAGTTACACCCCGGGACAGTACAATGAGCAGTTCTTC. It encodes CASSYTPGQYNEQFF.

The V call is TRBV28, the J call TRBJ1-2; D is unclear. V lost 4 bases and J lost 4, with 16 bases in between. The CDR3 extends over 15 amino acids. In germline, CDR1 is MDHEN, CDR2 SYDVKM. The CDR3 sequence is CASSYPSALGYGYTF. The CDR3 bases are TGTGCCAGCAGTTACCCTTCAGCCCTAGGCTATGGCTACACCTTC.

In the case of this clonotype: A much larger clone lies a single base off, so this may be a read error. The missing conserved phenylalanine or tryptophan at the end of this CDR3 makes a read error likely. The DNA for the CDR3 is TGCAGTGCAAGACGGGGAGGGGATCAGCCCCAGCATTCT. Translation gives CSARRGGDQPQHS. This chain links TRBV20-1 with TRBJ1-5, with D possibly matching TRBD1 (5 bases). V was pared by 6 bases and J by 5 bases, with 14 bases between. The CDR3 totals 13 residues. Germline CDR1 is DFQATT and CDR2 is SNEGSKA (reference sequence).

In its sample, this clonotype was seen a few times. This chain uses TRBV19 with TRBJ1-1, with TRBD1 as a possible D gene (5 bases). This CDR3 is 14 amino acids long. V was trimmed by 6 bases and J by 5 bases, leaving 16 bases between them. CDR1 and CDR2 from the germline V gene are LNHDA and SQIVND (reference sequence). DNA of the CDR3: TGTGCCAGTAGCCCGGACACGTCGGGAACTGAAGCTTTCTTT. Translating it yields CASSPDTSGTEAFF.

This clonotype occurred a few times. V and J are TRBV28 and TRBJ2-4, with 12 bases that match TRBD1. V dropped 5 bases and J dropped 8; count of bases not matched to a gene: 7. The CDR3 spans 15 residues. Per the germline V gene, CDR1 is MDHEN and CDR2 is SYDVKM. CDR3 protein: CASSNPGQGADIQYF. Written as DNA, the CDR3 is TGTGCCAGCAGTAACCCGGGACAGGGGGCTGACATTCAGTACTTC.

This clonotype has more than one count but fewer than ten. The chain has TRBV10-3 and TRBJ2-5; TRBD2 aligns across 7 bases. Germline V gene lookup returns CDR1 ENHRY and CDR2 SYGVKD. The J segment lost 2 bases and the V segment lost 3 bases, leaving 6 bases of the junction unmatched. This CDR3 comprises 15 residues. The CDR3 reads CAISDYISGQETQYF. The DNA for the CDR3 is TGTGCCATCAGTGATTATATTAGCGGGCAAGAGACCCAGTACTTC.

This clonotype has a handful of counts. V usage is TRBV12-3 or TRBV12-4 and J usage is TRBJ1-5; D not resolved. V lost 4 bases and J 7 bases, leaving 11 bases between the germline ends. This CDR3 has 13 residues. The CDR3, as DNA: TGTGCCAGCAGTTGGAGGGAACACCAGCCCCAGCATTTT. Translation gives CASSWREHQPQHF.

This chain's CDR3 is CASSFDGISTDTQYF. The CDR3 DNA sequence: TGTGCCAGCAGCTTCGACGGAATTAGCACAGATACGCAGTATTTT. The genes are TRBV7-9 and TRBJ2-3; D is unclear. The V gene's germline CDR1 is SEHNR and CDR2 FQNEAQ (reference sequence). CDR3 length: 15 amino acids. V was cut by 3 bases and J by 0 bases, with 10 bases left in between.

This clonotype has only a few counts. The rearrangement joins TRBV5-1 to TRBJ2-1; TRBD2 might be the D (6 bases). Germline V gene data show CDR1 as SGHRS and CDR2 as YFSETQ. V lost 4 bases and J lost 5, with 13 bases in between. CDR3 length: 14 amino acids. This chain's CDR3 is CASSTPGSNNEQFF. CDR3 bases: TGCGCCAGCAGCACTCCCGGGAGCAACAATGAGCAGTTCTTC.

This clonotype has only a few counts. CDR3 sequence: CASSVGGIAGGPLNTGELFF. The CDR3 DNA is TGTGCCAGCAGCGTAGGGGGTATAGCGGGAGGTCCCCTGAACACCGGGGAGCTGTTTTTT. This rearrangement joins TRBV9 to TRBJ2-2; 10 bases line up with TRBD2. V was pared by 0 bases and J by 1 base, with 12 bases of the junction left unmatched. Germline loops: CDR1 SGDLS, CDR2 YYNGEE. This CDR3 comprises 20 residues.

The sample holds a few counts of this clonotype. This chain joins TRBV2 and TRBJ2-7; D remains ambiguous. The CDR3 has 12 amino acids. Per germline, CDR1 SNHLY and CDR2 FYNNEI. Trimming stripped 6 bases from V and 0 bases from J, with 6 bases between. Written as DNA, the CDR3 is TGTGCCAGCAGATGGACCTCCTACGAGCAGTACTTC. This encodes CASRWTSYEQYF.

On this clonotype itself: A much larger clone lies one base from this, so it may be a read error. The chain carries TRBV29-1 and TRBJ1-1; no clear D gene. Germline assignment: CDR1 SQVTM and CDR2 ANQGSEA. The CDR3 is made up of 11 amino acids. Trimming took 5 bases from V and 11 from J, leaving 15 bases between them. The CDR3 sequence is CSVKGRNGAFF. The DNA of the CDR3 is TGCAGCGTTAAAGGACGGAACGGGGCTTTCTTT.

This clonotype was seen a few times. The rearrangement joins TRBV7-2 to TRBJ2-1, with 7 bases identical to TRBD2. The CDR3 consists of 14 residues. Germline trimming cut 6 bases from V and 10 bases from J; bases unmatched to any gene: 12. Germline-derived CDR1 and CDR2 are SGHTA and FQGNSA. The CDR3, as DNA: TGTGCCAGCAGGAGGGCGGGAGAATCAGGCGAGCAGTTCTTC. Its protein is CASRRAGESGEQFF.

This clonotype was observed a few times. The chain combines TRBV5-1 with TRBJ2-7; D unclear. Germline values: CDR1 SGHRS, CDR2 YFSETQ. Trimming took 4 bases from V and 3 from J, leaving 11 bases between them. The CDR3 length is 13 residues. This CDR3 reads CASSRAELYEQYF. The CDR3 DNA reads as TGCGCCAGCAGCAGAGCAGAACTCTACGAGCAGTACTTC.

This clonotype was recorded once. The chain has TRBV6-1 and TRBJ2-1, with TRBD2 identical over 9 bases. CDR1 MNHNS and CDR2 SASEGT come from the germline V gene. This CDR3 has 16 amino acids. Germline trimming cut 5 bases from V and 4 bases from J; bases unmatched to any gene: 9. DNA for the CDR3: TGTGCCAGCAGTACCTTAGCGGGGGCCTCATACAATGAGCAGTTCTTC. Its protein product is CASSTLAGASYNEQFF.

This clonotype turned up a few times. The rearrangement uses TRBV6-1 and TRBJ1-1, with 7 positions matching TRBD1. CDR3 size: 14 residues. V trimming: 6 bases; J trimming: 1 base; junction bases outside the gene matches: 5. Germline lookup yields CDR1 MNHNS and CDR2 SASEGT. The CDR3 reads CASSGRTGNTEAFF. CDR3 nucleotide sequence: TGTGCCAGCAGCGGAAGGACAGGGAACACTGAAGCTTTCTTT.

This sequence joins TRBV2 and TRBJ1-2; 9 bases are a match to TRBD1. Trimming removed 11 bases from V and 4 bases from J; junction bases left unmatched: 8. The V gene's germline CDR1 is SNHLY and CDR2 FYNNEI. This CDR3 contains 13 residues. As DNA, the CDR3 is TGTGCCGGGGGGACAGGGATCCCCTATGGCTACACCTTC. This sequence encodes CAGGTGIPYGYTF.

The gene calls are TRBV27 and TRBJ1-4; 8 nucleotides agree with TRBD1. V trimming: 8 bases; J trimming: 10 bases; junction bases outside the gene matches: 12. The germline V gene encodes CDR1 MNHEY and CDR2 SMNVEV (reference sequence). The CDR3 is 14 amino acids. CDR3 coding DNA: TGTGCCAGCGGCCTTACAGGGGGGTCAAGAAAACTGTTTTTT. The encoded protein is CASGLTGGSRKLFF.

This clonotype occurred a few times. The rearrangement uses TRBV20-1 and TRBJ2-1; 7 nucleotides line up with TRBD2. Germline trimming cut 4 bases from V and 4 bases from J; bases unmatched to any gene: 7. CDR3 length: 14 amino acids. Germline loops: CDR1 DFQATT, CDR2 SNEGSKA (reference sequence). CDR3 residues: CSAKLRTSYNEQFF. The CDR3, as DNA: TGCAGTGCTAAACTACGGACTAGTTACAATGAGCAGTTCTTC.

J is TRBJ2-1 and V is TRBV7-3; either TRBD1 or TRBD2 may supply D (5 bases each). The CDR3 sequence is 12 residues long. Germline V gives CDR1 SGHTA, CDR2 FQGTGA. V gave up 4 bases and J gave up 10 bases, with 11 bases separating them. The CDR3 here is CASSSPGREQFF. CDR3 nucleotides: TGTGCCAGCAGCTCCCCGGGACGAGAGCAGTTCTTC.